This T cell receptor (beta chain) was recovered during a study of identical twins. TCRdb analysed the 5' RACE reads with MiXCR anew, one entry per CDR3 protein. The table includes about 570,000 distinct CDR3 sequences, approximately 9.6% detected once. From germline, CDR1 is LGHDT and CDR2 YNNKEL (reference sequence). The CDR3 is 15 residues long. J was trimmed by 7 bases and V by 7 bases; bases with no gene match: 13. Notes on the study in general: In cord blood, abundant beta clonotypes had fewer insertions; memory showed no trend. With monozygotic twins, out-of-frame TCR alpha sharing exceeded what models estimated.

This clonotype was seen only a few times. Its antigen is currently unknown. The same sample was also used in a study of yellow fever vaccine responses in identical twins.

Source material: PBMCs. This receptor was taken from a woman aged 18-30 years in good health. The V and J genes are TRBV3-1 and TRBJ2-3, with TRBD2 matching over 8 bases. CDR3: CASTLGRLASNTQYF. The CDR3, as DNA: TGTGCCAGCACCCTCGGGAGACTAGCGTCTAATACGCAGTATTTT.